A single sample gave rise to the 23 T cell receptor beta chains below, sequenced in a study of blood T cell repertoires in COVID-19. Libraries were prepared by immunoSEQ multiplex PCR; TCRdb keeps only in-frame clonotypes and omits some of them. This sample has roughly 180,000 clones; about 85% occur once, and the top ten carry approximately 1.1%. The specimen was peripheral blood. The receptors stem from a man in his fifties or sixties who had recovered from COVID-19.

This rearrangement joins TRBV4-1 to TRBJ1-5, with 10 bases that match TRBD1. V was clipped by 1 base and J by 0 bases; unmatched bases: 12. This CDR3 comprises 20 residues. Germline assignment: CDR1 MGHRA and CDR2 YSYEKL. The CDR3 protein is CASSQGPGQGTSYSNQPQHF. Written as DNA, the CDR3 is TGCGCCAGCAGCCAAGGACCGGGACAGGGGACGTCATATAGCAATCAGCCCCAGCATTTT.

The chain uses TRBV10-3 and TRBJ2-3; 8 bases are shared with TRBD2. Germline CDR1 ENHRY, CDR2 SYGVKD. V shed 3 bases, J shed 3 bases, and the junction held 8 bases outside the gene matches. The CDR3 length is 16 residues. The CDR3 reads CAISDKASGPTDTQYF. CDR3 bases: TGTGCCATCAGTGATAAGGCTAGCGGGCCGACAGATACGCAGTATTTT.

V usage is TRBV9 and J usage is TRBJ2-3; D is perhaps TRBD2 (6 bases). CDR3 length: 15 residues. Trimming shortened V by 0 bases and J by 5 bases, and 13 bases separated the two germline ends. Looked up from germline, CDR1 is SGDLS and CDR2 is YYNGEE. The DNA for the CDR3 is TGTGCCAGCAGCGTAGAGGGGAGGAGAGTAGATACGCAGTATTTT. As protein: CASSVEGRRVDTQYF.

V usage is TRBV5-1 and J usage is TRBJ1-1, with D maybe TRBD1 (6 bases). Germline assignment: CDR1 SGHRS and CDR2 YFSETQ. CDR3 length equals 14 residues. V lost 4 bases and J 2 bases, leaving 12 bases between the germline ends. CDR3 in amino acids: CASSDGQPNTEAFF. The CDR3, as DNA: TGCGCCAGCAGCGATGGACAGCCTAACACTGAAGCTTTCTTT.

The chain's CDR3 is CASSQGRVGQETQYF. Written as DNA, the CDR3 is TGCGCCAGCAGCCAAGGTCGGGTCGGCCAAGAGACCCAGTACTTC. The V and J genes are TRBV4-1 and TRBJ2-5; D is undetermined. Germline CDR1 and CDR2: MGHRA and YSYEKL. This CDR3 contains 15 residues. V shed 1 base and J shed 1 base, with 10 bases lying between them.

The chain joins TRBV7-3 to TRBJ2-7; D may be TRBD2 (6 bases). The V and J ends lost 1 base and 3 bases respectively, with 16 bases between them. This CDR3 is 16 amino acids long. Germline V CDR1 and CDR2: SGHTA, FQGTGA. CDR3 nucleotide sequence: TGTGCCAGCAGCTTAAATCCCCCTAGCGCGGGCTACGAGCAGTACTTC. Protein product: CASSLNPPSAGYEQYF.

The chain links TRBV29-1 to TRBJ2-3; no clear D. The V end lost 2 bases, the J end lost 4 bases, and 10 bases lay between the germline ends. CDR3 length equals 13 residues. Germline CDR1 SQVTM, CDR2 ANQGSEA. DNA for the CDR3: TGCAGCGTTGAATCTCAAGCATCAGATACGCAGTATTTT. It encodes CSVESQASDTQYF.

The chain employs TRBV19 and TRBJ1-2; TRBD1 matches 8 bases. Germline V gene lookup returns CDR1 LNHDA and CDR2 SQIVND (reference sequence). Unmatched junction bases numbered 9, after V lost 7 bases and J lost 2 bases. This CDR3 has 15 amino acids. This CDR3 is CASTGTGRKNYGYTF. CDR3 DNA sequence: TGTGCCAGTACCGGGACAGGACGGAAGAACTATGGCTACACCTTC.

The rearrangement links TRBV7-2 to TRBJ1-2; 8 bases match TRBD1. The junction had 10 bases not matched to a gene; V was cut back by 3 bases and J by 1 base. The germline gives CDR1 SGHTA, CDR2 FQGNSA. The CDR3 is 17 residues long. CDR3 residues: CASSLNRQGTFNYGYTF. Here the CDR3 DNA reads TGTGCCAGCAGCTTGAACAGACAGGGGACCTTTAACTATGGCTACACCTTC.

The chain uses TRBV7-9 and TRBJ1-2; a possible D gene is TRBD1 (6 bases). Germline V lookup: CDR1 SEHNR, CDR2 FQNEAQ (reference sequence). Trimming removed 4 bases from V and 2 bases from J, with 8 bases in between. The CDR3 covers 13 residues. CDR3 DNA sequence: TGTGCCAGCAGCTATGGACAGAACTATGGCTACACCTTC. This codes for CASSYGQNYGYTF.

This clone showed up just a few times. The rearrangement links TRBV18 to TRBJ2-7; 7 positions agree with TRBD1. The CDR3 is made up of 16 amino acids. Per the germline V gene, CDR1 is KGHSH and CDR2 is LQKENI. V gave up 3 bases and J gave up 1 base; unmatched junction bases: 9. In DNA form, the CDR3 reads TGTGCCAGCTCACCGGCACAGGGGAAACTATCCTACGAGCAGTACTTC. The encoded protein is CASSPAQGKLSYEQYF.

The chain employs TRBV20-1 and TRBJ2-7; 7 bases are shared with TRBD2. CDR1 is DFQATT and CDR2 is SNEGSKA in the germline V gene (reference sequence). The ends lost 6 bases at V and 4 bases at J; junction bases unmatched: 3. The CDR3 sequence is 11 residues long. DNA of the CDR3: TGCAGTGCCGGGACTACATACGAGCAGTACTTC. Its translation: CSAGTTYEQYF.

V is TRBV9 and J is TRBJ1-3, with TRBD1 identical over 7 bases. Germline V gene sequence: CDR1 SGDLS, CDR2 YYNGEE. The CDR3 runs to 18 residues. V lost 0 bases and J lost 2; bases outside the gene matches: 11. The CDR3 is CASSVAAPTGLAGNTIYF. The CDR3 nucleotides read TGTGCCAGCAGCGTAGCGGCCCCGACAGGGCTCGCTGGAAACACCATATATTTT.

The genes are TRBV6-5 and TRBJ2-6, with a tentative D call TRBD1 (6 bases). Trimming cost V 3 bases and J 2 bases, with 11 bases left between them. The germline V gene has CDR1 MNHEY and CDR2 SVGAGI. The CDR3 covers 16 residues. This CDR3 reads CASSYDRSPGANVLTF. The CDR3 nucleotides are TGTGCCAGCAGTTATGACAGGTCGCCTGGGGCCAACGTCCTGACTTTC.

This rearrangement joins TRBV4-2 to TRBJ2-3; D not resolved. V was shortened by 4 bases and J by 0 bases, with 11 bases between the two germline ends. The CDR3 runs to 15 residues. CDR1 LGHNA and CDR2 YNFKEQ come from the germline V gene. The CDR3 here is CASSPLTMSTDTQYF. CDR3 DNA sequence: TGTGCCAGCAGCCCCCTCACAATGAGCACAGATACGCAGTATTTT.

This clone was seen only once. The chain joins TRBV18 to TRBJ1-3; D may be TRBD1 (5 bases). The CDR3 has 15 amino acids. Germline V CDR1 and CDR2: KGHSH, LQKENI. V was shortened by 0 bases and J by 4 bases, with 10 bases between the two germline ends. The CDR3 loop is CASSPPIQGGNTIYF. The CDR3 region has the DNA TGTGCCAGCTCACCACCCATTCAGGGAGGAAACACCATATATTTT.

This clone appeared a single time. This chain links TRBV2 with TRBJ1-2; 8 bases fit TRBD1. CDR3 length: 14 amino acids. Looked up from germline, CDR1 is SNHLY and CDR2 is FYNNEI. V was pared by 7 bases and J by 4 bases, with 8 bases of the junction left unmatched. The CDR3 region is CASIPDRASYGYTF. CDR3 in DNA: TGTGCCAGCATCCCGGACAGGGCAAGCTATGGCTACACCTTC.

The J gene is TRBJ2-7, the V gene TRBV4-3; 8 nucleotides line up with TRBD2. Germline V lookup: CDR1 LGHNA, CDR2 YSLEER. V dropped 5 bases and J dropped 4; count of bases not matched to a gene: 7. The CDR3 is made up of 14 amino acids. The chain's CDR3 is CASSEGLARYEQYF. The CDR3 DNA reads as TGCGCCAGCAGCGAAGGACTAGCCAGGTACGAGCAGTACTTC.

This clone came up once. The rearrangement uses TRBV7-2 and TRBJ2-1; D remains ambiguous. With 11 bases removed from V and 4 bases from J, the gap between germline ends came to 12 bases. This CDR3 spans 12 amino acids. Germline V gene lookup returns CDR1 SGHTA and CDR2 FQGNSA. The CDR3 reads CAGSGSYNEQFF. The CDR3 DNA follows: TGTGCCGGTTCCGGGTCTTACAATGAGCAGTTCTTC.

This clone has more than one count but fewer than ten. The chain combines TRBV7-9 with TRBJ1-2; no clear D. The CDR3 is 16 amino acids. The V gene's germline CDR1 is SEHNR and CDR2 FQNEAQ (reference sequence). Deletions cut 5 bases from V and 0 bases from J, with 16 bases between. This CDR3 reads CASSQNEARANYGYTF. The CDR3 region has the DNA TGTGCCAGCAGCCAAAATGAGGCGAGAGCTAACTATGGCTACACCTTC.

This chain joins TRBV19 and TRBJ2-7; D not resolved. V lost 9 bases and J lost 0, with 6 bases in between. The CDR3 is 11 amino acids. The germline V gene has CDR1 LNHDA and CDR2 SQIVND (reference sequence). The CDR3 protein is CASRSSYEQYF. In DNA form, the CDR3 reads TGTGCCAGCCGGAGCTCCTACGAGCAGTACTTC.

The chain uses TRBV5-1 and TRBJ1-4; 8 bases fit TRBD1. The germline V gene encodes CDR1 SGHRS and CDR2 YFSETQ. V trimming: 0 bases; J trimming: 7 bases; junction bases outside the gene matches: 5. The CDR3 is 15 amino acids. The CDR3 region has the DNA TGCGCCAGCAGCTTGGCCGGGACAGGAGGTGAAAAACTGTTTTTT. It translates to CASSLAGTGGEKLFF.

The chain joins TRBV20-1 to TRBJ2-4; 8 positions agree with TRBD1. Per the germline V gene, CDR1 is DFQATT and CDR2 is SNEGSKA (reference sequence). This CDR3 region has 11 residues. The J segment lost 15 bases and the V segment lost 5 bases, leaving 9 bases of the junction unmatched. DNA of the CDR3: TGCAGTGCTCCTCGACAGGGGCAGGGGTACTTC. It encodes CSAPRQGQGYF.